One sample yielded the 29 T cell receptor beta chains listed below, sequenced in a study of blood T cell repertoires in COVID-19. Clones were read by immunoSEQ multiplex PCR, and TCRdb kept only the in-frame ones, dropping some. The sample has 200,000 to 300,000 clones, 80% to 90% seen once. The sample consisted of peripheral blood. These receptors originate from a woman between 35 and 50 years old with acute or convalescent COVID-19.

The chain recombines TRBV3-1 (or the pseudogene TRBV3-2) with TRBJ2-3; D is possibly TRBD2 (5 bases). Trimming cost V 1 base and J 7 bases, with 15 bases left between them. Per germline, CDR1 LGHDT and CDR2 YNNKEL (reference sequence). CDR3 size: 15 residues. The CDR3 here is CASSQALGAAYTQYF. CDR3 sequence (DNA): TGTGCCAGCAGCCAAGCCCTCGGAGCGGCCTATACGCAGTATTTT.

V usage is TRBV25-1 and J usage is TRBJ1-3; D is ambiguous. CDR1 is MGHDK, CDR2 SYGVNS, per germline. Trimming cost V 4 bases and J 4 bases, with 8 bases left between them. The CDR3 is 13 amino acids. CDR3 bases: TGTGCCAGCAGTGGTGTGAGGGGAAACACCATATATTTT. This translates into CASSGVRGNTIYF.

CDR3 sequence reads: CASTLRAGYGYTF. The CDR3 region has the DNA TGTGCCAGCACCCTTAGGGCAGGGTATGGCTACACCTTC. This sequence joins TRBV12-3 or TRBV12-4 and TRBJ1-2; D perhaps matches TRBD1 (5 bases). The ends were cut back, 7 bases at V and 5 bases at J, with 14 bases in the middle. This CDR3 spans 13 amino acids.

This chain joins TRBV19 and TRBJ1-1; D perhaps matches TRBD1 (6 bases). The length of the CDR3 is 14 residues. Per germline, CDR1 LNHDA and CDR2 SQIVND (reference sequence). The V gene lost 7 bases and the J gene lost 2 bases, with 14 bases spanning the gap. CDR3 amino acids: CASINDGGNTEAFF. The CDR3 coding sequence is TGTGCCAGTATTAACGATGGGGGCAACACTGAAGCTTTCTTT.

The V and J genes are TRBV10-3 and TRBJ1-6; TRBD1 aligns across 9 bases. The CDR3 length is 15 residues. Germline CDR1 is ENHRY and CDR2 is SYGVKD. V trimming: 3 bases; J trimming: 9 bases; junction bases outside the gene matches: 6. The CDR3 DNA follows: TGTGCCATCAGTGATGACAGGGGGATGACTTCACCCCTCCACTTT. Residues: CAISDDRGMTSPLHF.

V gene TRBV7-8 combines with J gene TRBJ1-2; TRBD1 is a possible D gene (5 bases). The CDR3 runs to 14 residues. V shed 0 bases and J shed 8 bases, with 13 bases lying between them. The germline gives CDR1 SGHVS, CDR2 FQNEAQ. The CDR3 nucleotides read TGTGCCAGCAGCTTAGCGGCGAAAAGGGGAGGCTACACCTTC. As protein: CASSLAAKRGGYTF. Using reference TRBV7-8 and TRBJ1-2 for the parts outside the CDR3, the full variable domain is GAGVSQSPRYKVAKRGQDVALRCDPISGHVSLFWYQQALGQGPEFLTYFQNEAQLDKSGLPSDRFFAERPEGSVSTLKIQRTQQEDSAVYLCASSLAAKRGGYTFGSGTRLTVV.

The chain's CDR3 is CASSYQRGGRETQYF. For the CDR3, the DNA is TGTGCCAGCAGTTATCAGCGGGGGGGCAGGGAGACCCAGTACTTC. The V call is TRBV6-5, the J call TRBJ2-5, with TRBD2 matching 10 bases. Per germline, CDR1 MNHEY and CDR2 SVGAGI. V dropped 3 bases and J dropped 5; count of bases not matched to a gene: 6. The CDR3 runs to 15 residues.

The chain uses TRBV7-2 and TRBJ1-2, with D possibly TRBD1 on 5 matching bases. This CDR3 is 15 amino acids long. Germline CDR1 and CDR2: SGHTA and FQGNSA. Trimming left V 5 bases short and J 6 bases short, with 19 bases between. The CDR3 here is CASSPQGRPEDGYTF. In nucleotides, the CDR3 is TGTGCCAGCAGCCCCCAGGGTAGGCCAGAGGATGGCTACACCTTC.

DNA of the CDR3: TGTGCCAGCAGTTCCCGTTACCAGTCCAGCTATGGCTACACCTTC. This gives the protein CASSSRYQSSYGYTF. The V gene is TRBV6-5, the J gene TRBJ1-2; the D is unclear. The CDR3 covers 15 residues. The V and J ends lost 4 bases and 4 bases respectively, with 16 bases between them. Germline CDR1 and CDR2: MNHEY and SVGAGI.

The chain recombines TRBV11-2 with TRBJ1-1, with TRBD1 matching 9 bases. The CDR3 length is 14 residues. V was clipped by 5 bases and J by 14 bases; unmatched bases: 15. Germline CDR1 SGHAT, CDR2 FQNNGV. The CDR3, as DNA: TGTGCCAGCAGCCACCCACCCCCCGGGACAGGGTTGTTCTTT. The encoded protein is CASSHPPPGTGLFF.

The chain joins TRBV30 to TRBJ1-1; tentative D call: TRBD1 (5 bases). Germline V gene lookup returns CDR1 GTSNPN and CDR2 SVGIG (reference sequence). CDR3 length: 15 amino acids. Trimming pared 0 bases from V and 4 bases from J, leaving 15 bases between. The CDR3 DNA sequence: TGTGCCTGGAGTGTACAGGAGGGTAGTACCACTGAAGCTTTCTTT. Translation: CAWSVQEGSTTEAFF.

The chain uses TRBV2 and TRBJ1-6; 9 bases line up with TRBD1. The V gene's germline CDR1 is SNHLY and CDR2 FYNNEI. The CDR3 covers 16 residues. Trimming at V came to 5 bases and at J to 7 bases, leaving 9 bases not matched to a gene. The CDR3, as DNA: TGTGCCAGCAGTATAACCGGGACAGGGAAAAATTCACCCCTCCACTTT. It translates to CASSITGTGKNSPLHF. The variable domain in full, completed from reference TRBV2 and TRBJ1-6, reads EPEVTQTPSHQVTQMGQEVILRCVPISNHLYFYWYRQILGQKVEFLVSFYNNEISEKSEIFDDQFSVERPDGSNFTLKIRSTKLEDSAMYFCASSITGTGKNSPLHFGNGTRLTVT.

The V and J genes are TRBV7-3 and TRBJ1-2, with 9 bases identical to TRBD1. J was trimmed by 8 bases and V by 5 bases; bases with no gene match: 6. The germline V gene encodes CDR1 SGHTA and CDR2 FQGTGA. The CDR3 covers 13 residues. CDR3 sequence (DNA): TGTGCCAGCAGCCCCGGACAGGGGTTCGGCTACACCTTC. Encoded protein: CASSPGQGFGYTF.

The V call is TRBV5-8, the J call TRBJ1-3, with D possibly TRBD1 on 5 matching bases. Between the trimmed V and J ends, which lost 0 bases and 0 bases, there was a span of 13 bases. The germline gives CDR1 SGHTS, CDR2 YDEGEE. The CDR3 extends over 17 amino acids. The CDR3 sequence is CASSLALVQGSGNTIYF. CDR3 DNA sequence: TGTGCCAGCAGCTTGGCCTTAGTGCAGGGCTCTGGAAACACCATATATTTT.

The V call is TRBV2, the J call TRBJ2-3; unclear D gene. Trimming took off 0 bases at V and 4 bases at J, with 11 bases between the two ends. CDR1 is SNHLY, CDR2 FYNNEI, per germline. This CDR3 spans 15 amino acids. The CDR3 reads CASSEASTPPDTQYF. The CDR3 DNA follows: TGTGCCAGCAGTGAAGCGTCGACTCCACCAGATACGCAGTATTTT.

The chain uses TRBV6-5 and TRBJ2-5; a possible D gene is TRBD2 (5 bases). This CDR3 has 14 amino acids. Germline V lookup: CDR1 MNHEY, CDR2 SVGAGI. Trimming pared 2 bases from V and 1 base from J, leaving 8 bases between. CDR3 in amino acids: CASSYEGSQETQYF. The CDR3 DNA sequence: TGTGCCAGCAGTTACGAGGGCAGCCAAGAGACCCAGTACTTC.

This clone was counted between two and nine times. Other DNA sequences from this sample encode an identical CDR3 as well. V gene TRBV18 combines with J gene TRBJ1-5; TRBD1 matches at 11 bases. Unmatched junction bases numbered 4, after V lost 6 bases and J lost 6 bases. This CDR3 has 14 amino acids. The germline V gene has CDR1 KGHSH and CDR2 LQKENI. The DNA for the CDR3 is TGTGCCAGCTCGCCGGGACAGGGGGGTCAGCCCCAGCATTTT. Translating gives CASSPGQGGQPQHF.

V and J are TRBV10-2 and TRBJ1-2; D is undetermined. This CDR3 comprises 15 residues. The V end was cut by 0 bases, the J end by 8 bases, with 16 bases between. The germline V gene has CDR1 WSHSY and CDR2 SAAADI. Here the CDR3 DNA reads TGCGCCAGCAGTGAGTCGGCGGGCCCACCGGGGGGCTACACCTTC. Amino acid sequence: CASSESAGPPGGYTF.

The CDR3 sequence is CASSQPPGLHSPLHF. DNA of the CDR3: TGCGCCAGCAGCCAACCCCCAGGGTTACATTCACCCCTCCACTTT. This rearrangement joins TRBV4-1 to TRBJ1-6; D may be TRBD1 (5 bases). V was clipped by 2 bases and J by 8 bases, with 13 bases between them. The germline V gene encodes CDR1 MGHRA and CDR2 YSYEKL. The CDR3 is 15 residues long.

The CDR3, as DNA: TGTGCCAGTAGGGGGACAGGGGGATACTATGGCTACACCTTC. Translation: CASRGTGGYYGYTF. The genes are TRBV19 and TRBJ1-2; 11 bases agree with TRBD1. The CDR3 length is 14 residues. Germline assignment: CDR1 LNHDA and CDR2 SQIVND (reference sequence). The V and J ends lost 6 bases and 3 bases, in that order; junction bases with no gene match: 3.

V and J are TRBV11-2 and TRBJ1-6; D is undetermined. The CDR3 runs 18 residues. V dropped 0 bases and J dropped 2 bases, with 14 bases sitting between them. CDR1 SGHAT and CDR2 FQNNGV come from the germline V gene. The CDR3 nucleotides are TGTGCCAGCAGCTTAGAAATAGTGGCGGGCGCCTATAATTCACCCCTCCACTTT. Protein sequence: CASSLEIVAGAYNSPLHF. Using reference TRBV11-2 and TRBJ1-6 for the parts outside the CDR3, the full variable domain is EAGVAQSPRYKIIEKRQSVAFWCNPISGHATLYWYQQILGQGPKLLIQFQNNGVVDDSQLPKDRFSAERLKGVDSTLKIQPAKLEDSAVYLCASSLEIVAGAYNSPLHFGNGTRLTVT.

The chain uses TRBV12-3 or TRBV12-4 and TRBJ2-5; 7 bases line up with TRBD2. The CDR3 totals 11 residues. The J segment lost 5 bases and the V segment lost 8 bases, leaving 2 bases of the junction unmatched. The CDR3 DNA sequence: TGTGCCAGCTGGGAGGGTGAGACCCAGTACTTC. This codes for CASWEGETQYF.

CDR3 protein: CASSLDRATNEKLFF. The CDR3 DNA is TGCGCCAGCAGCCTGGACAGGGCAACTAATGAAAAACTGTTTTTT. The V call is TRBV4-1, the J call TRBJ1-4, with TRBD1 matching over 8 bases. This CDR3 is built from 15 residues. J gave up 0 bases and V 4 bases, and 1 base lay outside the gene matches. Germline CDR1 reads MGHRA; CDR2 reads YSYEKL.

J is TRBJ1-2 and V is TRBV5-1; 11 bases agree with TRBD1. Trimming at V came to 2 bases and at J to 8 bases, leaving 11 bases not matched to a gene. Germline values: CDR1 SGHRS, CDR2 YFSETQ. The CDR3 runs to 16 residues. The DNA of the CDR3 is TGCGCCAGCAGCTTACTGCGGACAGGGGGCTTTGGAGGCTACACCTTC. The encoded protein is CASSLLRTGGFGGYTF.

The chain uses TRBV19 and TRBJ2-2; 7 bases match TRBD1. This CDR3 has 15 amino acids. V shed 8 bases, J shed 6 bases, and the junction held 12 bases outside the gene matches. Germline V CDR1 and CDR2: LNHDA, SQIVND (reference sequence). The CDR3 DNA reads TGTGCCAGTCAACGGGACAGACATGCCCCCGGGGAGCTGTTTTTT. Protein product: CASQRDRHAPGELFF.

The chain uses TRBV7-2 and TRBJ1-3; D gene unclear. Trimming removed 7 bases from V and 5 bases from J, with 12 bases in between. There are 13 residues in the CDR3. The germline V gene encodes CDR1 SGHTA and CDR2 FQGNSA. This CDR3 reads CASTQNTRNTIYF. The CDR3 DNA reads as TGTGCCAGCACCCAAAATACTCGAAACACCATATATTTT.

In its sample, this clone was seen once. In DNA, the CDR3 is TGTGCCAGCAGTTCCCCACGGACGGGAGAAGGCTACACCTTC. Its protein product is CASSSPRTGEGYTF. The V call is TRBV27, the J call TRBJ1-2; D remains ambiguous. V was shortened by 4 bases and J by 8 bases, with 17 bases between the two germline ends. Germline values: CDR1 MNHEY, CDR2 SMNVEV (reference sequence). The CDR3 consists of 14 residues.

The V gene is TRBV19, the J gene TRBJ1-3; 7 bases are a match to TRBD1. The CDR3 is made up of 13 amino acids. The V gene end was trimmed by 9 bases and the J gene end by 0 bases; junction bases not matched to a gene: 2. CDR1 is LNHDA, CDR2 SQIVND, per germline (reference sequence). CDR3 residues: CASGTDSGNTIYF. The CDR3 DNA is TGTGCCAGCGGGACAGACTCTGGAAACACCATATATTTT.

The CDR3 loop reads CASSLSVIDTQYF. CDR3 DNA: TGTGCCAGCAGCTTGTCGGTTATAGATACGCAGTATTTT. The V call is TRBV5-4, the J call TRBJ2-3; no firm D call. V lost 1 base to trimming and J lost 5 bases, with 8 bases between them. The CDR3 runs 13 residues. The germline V gene encodes CDR1 SGHNT and CDR2 YYREEE (reference sequence).